This TCR beta chain was found in a study of human T cells and chemical hapten exposure. Unique molecular identifiers were attached to individual cDNA molecules during library preparation. TCRdb re-analysed the reads in MiXCR, keeping a single row per CDR3 protein. The sample holds roughly 120,000 distinct CDR3 sequences, 6.5% to 10% seen once. Sequencing started from total RNA isolated from unfractionated whole blood. This CDR3 has 15 amino acids. Germline lookup yields CDR1 SGHKS and CDR2 YYEKEE (reference sequence). The ends were cut back, 0 bases at V and 6 bases at J, with 16 bases in the middle. What was sequenced was whole blood. The sequence was obtained from a human donor in good health. Some clones in this sample may be carry-over from other donors' samples. This chain joins TRBV5-5 and TRBJ2-7; perhaps D is TRBD1 or TRBD2 (5 bases each). The CDR3 is CASSLDVGRGAEQYF. The CDR3 DNA follows: TGTGCCAGCAGCTTGGACGTTGGACGAGGGGCCGAGCAGTACTTC.